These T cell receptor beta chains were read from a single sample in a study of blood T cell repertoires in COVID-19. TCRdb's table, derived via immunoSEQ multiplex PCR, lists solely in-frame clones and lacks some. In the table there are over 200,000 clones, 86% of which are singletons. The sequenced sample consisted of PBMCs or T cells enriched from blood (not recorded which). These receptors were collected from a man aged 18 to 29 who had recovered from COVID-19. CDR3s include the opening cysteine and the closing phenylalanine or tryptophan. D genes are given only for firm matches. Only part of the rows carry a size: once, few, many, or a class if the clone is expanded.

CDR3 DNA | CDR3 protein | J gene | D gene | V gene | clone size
TGTGCTAGTGGTTTGGTAAATACAGGGATCGACAATGAGCAGTTCTTC | CASGLVNTGIDNEQFF | TRBJ2-1 | - | TRBV12-5 | -
TGTGCCAGCAGCGTAGGAGGGGCGGGGAATTCACCCCTCCACTTT | CASSVGGAGNSPLHF | TRBJ1-6 | - | TRBV9 | -
TGTGCCAGCAGCTTGGGACAGGGGTGGAACACTGAAGCTTTCTTT | CASSLGQGWNTEAFF | TRBJ1-1 | TRBD1 | TRBV7-2 | -
TGTGCCAGCAGCTTAGAGGTCGGGGGATACTCCTATAATTCACCCCTCCACTTT | CASSLEVGGYSYNSPLHF | TRBJ1-6 | - | TRBV7-9 | -
TGTGCCAGCAGCAAACCGACTAGCCTCTACGAGCAGTACTTC | CASSKPTSLYEQYF | TRBJ2-7 | - | TRBV21-1 | -
TGCGCCAGCAGCCTAGCCGGGCCCACTAACACTGAAGCTTTCTTT | CASSLAGPTNTEAFF | TRBJ1-1 | - | TRBV5-1 | -
TGCGCCAGCAGCCATAGCTTATACAGGGACCGCACAGATACGCAGTATTTT | CASSHSLYRDRTDTQYF | TRBJ2-3 | - | TRBV5-1 | -
TGTGCCAGCAGTTACACCCTGGGCGTGGACACTGAAGCTTTCTTT | CASSYTLGVDTEAFF | TRBJ1-1 | - | TRBV6-5 | -
TGTGCCGGGACCACTGATGACGGGAGGGTAAGCACAGATACGCAGTATTTT | CAGTTDDGRVSTDTQYF | TRBJ2-3 | TRBD2 | TRBV19 | -
TGTGCCACTCACCCTTCAGCGCAGGGCGCGAACACCGGGGAGCTGTTTTTT | CATHPSAQGANTGELFF | TRBJ2-2 | - | TRBV2 | once
TGTGCCACCAGCAGCGAAACAGGGACTGGGGCCAACGTCCTGACTTTC | CATSSETGTGANVLTF | TRBJ2-6 | - | TRBV15 | -
TGTGCTCAAGAGGGCGGAGAGACTGAAGCTTTCTTT | CAQEGGETEAFF | TRBJ1-1 | - | TRBV30 | -
TGTGCCAGCAGTATACAGGGCTCCGGGGCCAACGTCCTGACTTTC | CASSIQGSGANVLTF | TRBJ2-6 | - | TRBV28 | -
TGTGCCAGCAGTTTACCAGGGGTTCAAGAGACCCAGTACTTC | CASSLPGVQETQYF | TRBJ2-5 | - | TRBV28 | -
TGTGCCAGCAGCTTACTGAGGGACACTGAAGCTTTCTTT | CASSLLRDTEAFF | TRBJ1-1 | - | TRBV13 | -
TGTGCCAGCAGGGTCGGGACAGACTATAATTCACCCCTCCACTTT | CASRVGTDYNSPLHF | TRBJ1-6 | TRBD1 | TRBV2 | -